Below, 12 T cell receptor beta chains from the same sample are listed, as sequenced in a study of blood T cell repertoires in COVID-19. The data were produced by immunoSEQ multiplex PCR, yet TCRdb's version contains in-frame clones alone and is incomplete. The table records about 280,000 clones, about 85% of them present only once. Sequencing was performed on PBMCs or T cells enriched from blood (not recorded which). The receptors originated from a woman aged 50 to 60 who had recovered from COVID-19.

The sample holds one count of this clone. The V gene is TRBV6-6, the J gene TRBJ2-5; tentatively, D is TRBD2 (6 bases). Germline CDR1 MNHNY, CDR2 SVGAGI (reference sequence). Trimming removed 8 bases at V and 9 bases at J, with 13 bases between. The CDR3 consists of 11 residues. The CDR3 protein is CASGEARAQYF. For the CDR3, the DNA is TGTGCCAGCGGGGAGGCTCGGGCCCAGTACTTC.

V usage is TRBV28 and J usage is TRBJ1-1; TRBD1 aligns across 8 bases. The V segment lost 5 bases and the J segment 1 base; nucleotides outside the gene matches: 6. Germline assignment: CDR1 MDHEN and CDR2 SYDVKM. This CDR3 contains 15 residues. As DNA, the CDR3 is TGTGCCAGCAGTCCCCCGGACAGGGCGAACACTGAAGCTTTCTTT. This translates into CASSPPDRANTEAFF.

CDR3 sequence reads: CASSGLGDGGYGYTF. CDR3 sequence (DNA): TGTGCCAGCAGCGGGCTCGGGGACGGGGGCTATGGCTACACCTTC. This sequence joins TRBV9 and TRBJ1-2; D perhaps matches TRBD1 (5 bases). The CDR3 length is 15 residues. V gave up 3 bases and J gave up 4 bases, with 16 bases separating them. CDR1 SGDLS and CDR2 YYNGEE come from the germline V gene. Supplemented by reference TRBV9 and TRBJ1-2, the full variable domain reads DSGVTQTPKHLITATGQRVTLRCSPRSGDLSVYWYQQSLDQGLQFLIQYYNGEERAKGNILERFSAQQFPDLHSELNLSSLELGDSALYFCASSGLGDGGYGYTFGSGTRLTVV.

The CDR3: CASSFGGGASGANVLTF. The CDR3, as DNA: TGTGCCAGCAGCTTCGGCGGGGGGGCCTCTGGGGCCAACGTCCTGACTTTC. The chain employs TRBV7-3 and TRBJ2-6, with 9 bases that match TRBD2. J was trimmed by 0 bases and V by 3 bases; bases with no gene match: 3. Germline CDR1 is SGHTA and CDR2 is FQGTGA. The CDR3 has 17 amino acids. The variable domain in full, with the rest retrieved from reference TRBV7-3 and TRBJ2-6, is GAGVSQTPSNKVTEKGKYVELRCDPISGHTALYWYRQSLGQGPEFLIYFQGTGAADDSGLPNDRFFAVRPEGSVSTLKIQRTERGDSAVYLCASSFGGGASGANVLTFGAGSRLTVL.

The V gene is TRBV5-1, the J gene TRBJ2-3, with 7 bases aligning to TRBD1. The CDR3 runs to 16 residues. CDR1 is SGHRS, CDR2 YFSETQ, per germline. With 4 bases clipped from V and 4 bases from J, the junction kept 12 bases outside the gene matches. CDR3 coding DNA: TGCGCCAGCAGCGTGAGGGGGCCCGGATTCGCAGATACGCAGTATTTT. Protein product: CASSVRGPGFADTQYF.

The rearrangement joins TRBV5-1 to TRBJ1-1; 9 bases fit TRBD1. The trim removed 6 bases at V and 5 bases at J, leaving 11 bases unmatched. The CDR3 has 15 residues. Germline values: CDR1 SGHRS, CDR2 YFSETQ. This chain's CDR3 is CASTPSGQGRTEAFF. The CDR3 region has the DNA TGCGCCAGCACCCCTTCGGGACAGGGTCGTACTGAAGCTTTCTTT.

The count of this clone is one. The chain carries TRBV19 and TRBJ2-3; D may be TRBD1 (6 bases). The germline V gene encodes CDR1 LNHDA and CDR2 SQIVND (reference sequence). With 4 bases removed from V and 10 bases from J, the gap between germline ends came to 18 bases. This CDR3 contains 14 residues. CDR3 bases: TGTGCCAGTAGTAACAGGGTACCCTCACATGCGCAGTATTTT. Encoded protein: CASSNRVPSHAQYF.

In this sample, this clone turned up a few times. The chain couples TRBV4-1 to TRBJ2-7, with 7 positions matching TRBD1. There are 13 residues in the CDR3. In germline, CDR1 is MGHRA, CDR2 YSYEKL. Trimming took 3 bases from V and 2 from J; bases not matched to a gene: 1. CDR3: CASSHTGAYEQYF. DNA of the CDR3: TGCGCCAGCAGCCATACAGGGGCCTACGAGCAGTACTTC.

V is TRBV6-5 and J is TRBJ2-5; D unresolved. This CDR3 has 15 residues. V shed 4 bases and J shed 5 bases, with 17 bases lying between them. From germline, CDR1 is MNHEY and CDR2 SVGAGI. The CDR3 protein is CASSFRIEVLETQYF. The CDR3, as DNA: TGTGCCAGCAGTTTTAGGATAGAGGTATTGGAGACCCAGTACTTC.

This clone was seen a single time. This chain joins TRBV19 and TRBJ1-5; perhaps TRBD1 as D (5 bases). Trimming removed 7 bases at V and 2 bases at J, with 15 bases between. This CDR3 contains 15 residues. Germline V gene sequence: CDR1 LNHDA, CDR2 SQIVND (reference sequence). The CDR3 DNA is TGTGCCAGTACATCTGGGGCGTGGGGCAATCAGCCCCAGCATTTT. Its protein product is CASTSGAWGNQPQHF. Supplemented by reference TRBV19 and TRBJ1-5, the full variable domain reads DGGITQSPKYLFRKEGQNVTLSCEQNLNHDAMYWYRQDPGQGLRLIYYSQIVNDFQKGDIAEGYSVSREKKESFPLTVTSAQKNPTAFYLCASTSGAWGNQPQHFGDGTRLSIL.

The chain links TRBV28 to TRBJ2-7; TRBD1 matches 9 bases. The J segment lost 7 bases and the V segment lost 5 bases, leaving 9 bases of the junction unmatched. Germline CDR1 reads MDHEN; CDR2 reads SYDVKM. The CDR3 is 14 residues long. The CDR3 region has the DNA TGTGCCAGCAGTGTAGCCGGACAGGGGAGGGAGCAGTACTTC. Translated: CASSVAGQGREQYF.

The V gene is TRBV27, the J gene TRBJ2-7, with D possibly matching TRBD2 (5 bases). The CDR3 runs to 12 residues. Deletions cut 4 bases from V and 5 bases from J, with 9 bases between. Germline-derived CDR1 and CDR2 are MNHEY and SMNVEV (reference sequence). CDR3 nucleotide sequence: TGTGCCAGCAGTTGGGGAGCGCACGAGCAGTACTTC. As protein: CASSWGAHEQYF.